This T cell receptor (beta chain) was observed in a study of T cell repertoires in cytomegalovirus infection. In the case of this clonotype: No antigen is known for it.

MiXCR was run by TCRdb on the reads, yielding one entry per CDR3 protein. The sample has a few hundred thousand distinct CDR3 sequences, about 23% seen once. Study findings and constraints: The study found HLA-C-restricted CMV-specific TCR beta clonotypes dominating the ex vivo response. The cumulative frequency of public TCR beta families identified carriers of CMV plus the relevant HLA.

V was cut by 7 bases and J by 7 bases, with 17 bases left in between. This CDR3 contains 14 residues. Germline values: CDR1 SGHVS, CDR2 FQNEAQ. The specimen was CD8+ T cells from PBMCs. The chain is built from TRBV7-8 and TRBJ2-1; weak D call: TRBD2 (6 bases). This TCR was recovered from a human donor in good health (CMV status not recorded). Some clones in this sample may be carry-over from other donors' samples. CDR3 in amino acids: CASNWRDDLNEQFF. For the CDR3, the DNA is TGTGCCAGCAACTGGCGGGACGACCTTAATGAGCAGTTCTTC. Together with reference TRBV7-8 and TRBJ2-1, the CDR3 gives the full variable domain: GAGVSQSPRYKVAKRGQDVALRCDPISGHVSLFWYQQALGQGPEFLTYFQNEAQLDKSGLPSDRFFAERPEGSVSTLKIQRTQQEDSAVYLCASNWRDDLNEQFFGPGTRLTVL.